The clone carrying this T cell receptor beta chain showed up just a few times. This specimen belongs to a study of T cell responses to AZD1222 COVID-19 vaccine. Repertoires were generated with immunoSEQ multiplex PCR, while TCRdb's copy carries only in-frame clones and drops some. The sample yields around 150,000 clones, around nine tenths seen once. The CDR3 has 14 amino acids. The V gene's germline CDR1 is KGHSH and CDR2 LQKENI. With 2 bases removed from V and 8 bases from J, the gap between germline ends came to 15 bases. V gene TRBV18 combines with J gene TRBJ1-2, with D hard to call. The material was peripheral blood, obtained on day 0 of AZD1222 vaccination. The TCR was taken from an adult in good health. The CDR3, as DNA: TGTGCCAGCTCACCATTCGACAAATCAAACGGCTACACCTTC. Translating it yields CASSPFDKSNGYTF.